The TCR beta chain described here comes from a study of blood T cell repertoires in COVID-19. About the study: Researchers got acute and convalescent COVID-19 samples from the United States, Italy and Spain.

Residents of under 25 US areas, aged roughly 18 to 89 years, made up the participants. Researchers sorted participants into cohorts using their self-reported clinical history. Original handling: Amplification of reference gene primers provided the estimated nucleated cell counts. Here immunoSEQ multiplex PCR was the method, and the copy in TCRdb shows in-frame clones only, minus some. V, J and clone size were drawn from that table, and D and trimming were deduced from the DNA. Of approximately 220,000 clones in the sample, more than 80% were seen once. Germline values: CDR1 LNHDA, CDR2 SQIVND (reference sequence). CDR3 length: 16 amino acids. Trimming removed 0 bases from V and 3 bases from J, with 12 bases in between.

This TCR was recovered from a middle-aged woman with acute COVID-19. The chain has TRBV19 and TRBJ1-3; D uncertain. The specimen was PBMCs or T cells enriched from blood (not recorded which). CDR3 protein: CASSIDLSGVGNTIYF. The CDR3 region has the DNA TGTGCCAGTAGTATAGATCTTTCCGGGGTTGGAAACACCATATATTTT. Combining the CDR3 with reference TRBV19 and TRBJ1-3 gives the whole variable domain DGGITQSPKYLFRKEGQNVTLSCEQNLNHDAMYWYRQDPGQGLRLIYYSQIVNDFQKGDIAEGYSVSREKKESFPLTVTSAQKNPTAFYLCASSIDLSGVGNTIYFGEGSWLTVV.